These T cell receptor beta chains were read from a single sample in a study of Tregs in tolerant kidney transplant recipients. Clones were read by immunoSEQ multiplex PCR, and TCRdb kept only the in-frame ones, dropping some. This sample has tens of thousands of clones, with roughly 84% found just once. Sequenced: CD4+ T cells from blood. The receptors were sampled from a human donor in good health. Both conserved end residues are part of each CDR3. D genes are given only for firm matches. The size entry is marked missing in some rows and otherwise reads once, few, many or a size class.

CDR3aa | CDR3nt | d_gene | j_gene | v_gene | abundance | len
CASSQGGGGHPGGPQHF | TGCGCCAGCAGCCAAGGGGGCGGGGGACACCCTGGGGGGCCCCAGCATTTT | - | TRBJ1-5 | TRBV4-1 | - | 17
CASSPALVDEKLFF | TGTGCCAGCAGTCCTGCCCTTGTGGATGAAAAACTGTTTTTT | - | TRBJ1-4 | TRBV7-2 | - | 14
CASSARGSGGPDTQYF | TGTGCCAGCAGCGCGCGTGGGAGCGGGGGGCCGGATACGCAGTATTTT | TRBD2 | TRBJ2-3 | TRBV9 | - | 16
CATSREVAGTYNEQFF | TGTGCCACCAGCAGAGAAGTTGCAGGGACGTACAATGAGCAGTTCTTC | - | TRBJ2-1 | TRBV15 | once | 16
CASSQDLGGQSYNEQFF | TGCGCCAGCAGCCAAGATTTAGGGGGGCAGTCCTACAATGAGCAGTTCTTC | - | TRBJ2-1 | TRBV4-1 | - | 17
CASSSMEGQYF | TGTGCCAGCAGCTCAATGGAGGGGCAGTACTTC | - | TRBJ2-7 | TRBV7-2 | - | 11
CASSQDRALNTEAFF | TGTGCCAGCAGTCAGGACAGGGCTTTGAACACTGAAGCTTTCTTT | TRBD1 | TRBJ1-1 | TRBV6-5 | - | 15
CAWSVQTLQYF | TGTGCCTGGAGTGTCCAGACCCTTCAGTACTTC | - | TRBJ2-4 | TRBV30 | - | 11
CASSLAGSNYGYTF | TGTGCCAGCAGCTTAGCAGGGTCAAACTATGGCTACACCTTC | - | TRBJ1-2 | TRBV7-9 | - | 14
CAISPTAGELFF | TGTGCCATCAGCCCGACAGCCGGGGAGCTGTTTTTT | - | TRBJ2-2 | TRBV10-3 | - | 12
CASSLEGAPYNEQFF | TGTGCCAGCAGCTTAGAGGGGGCCCCCTACAATGAGCAGTTCTTC | TRBD1 | TRBJ2-1 | TRBV7-8 | - | 15
CASTSKQGWNTEAFF | TGTGCCAGCACCTCGAAACAGGGGTGGAACACTGAAGCTTTCTTT | TRBD1 | TRBJ1-1 | TRBV5-4 | - | 15
CASSLVQHGYTF | TGTGCCAGCAGCTTAGTACAGCATGGCTACACCTTC | - | TRBJ1-2 | TRBV7-2 | - | 12
CASSSPSGGVQETQYF | TGTGCCAGCAGCTCGCCTAGCGGGGGGGTCCAAGAGACCCAGTACTTC | TRBD2 | TRBJ2-5 | TRBV11-1 | - | 16
CASSLGPQRVSYEQYF | TGTGCCAGCAGCTTGGGGCCCCAGCGGGTCTCCTACGAGCAGTACTTC | - | TRBJ2-7 | TRBV5-6 | - | 16
CAWSEGGGDEKLFF | TGTGCCTGGAGTGAGGGGGGAGGTGATGAAAAACTGTTTTTT | - | TRBJ1-4 | TRBV30 | - | 14
CASQFGTSGGETQYF | TGTGCCAGCCAGTTCGGGACTAGCGGGGGAGAGACCCAGTACTTC | TRBD2 | TRBJ2-5 | TRBV2 | once | 15
CASASSSGNTIYF | TGTGCCAGCGCCAGTAGCTCTGGAAACACCATATATTTT | - | TRBJ1-3 | TRBV18 | - | 13
CASSSRQGWDTEAFF | TGTGCCAGCAGTTCCCGACAGGGTTGGGACACTGAAGCTTTCTTT | TRBD1 | TRBJ1-1 | TRBV27 | - | 15
CASSQDPYLKLHEQFF | TGCGCCAGCAGCCAAGACCCCTACCTAAAACTACATGAGCAGTTCTTC | - | TRBJ2-1 | TRBV4-1 | - | 16
CASSQGGQGYSNQPQHF | TGCGCCAGCAGCCAAGGCGGGCAGGGCTATAGCAATCAGCCCCAGCATTTT | - | TRBJ1-5 | TRBV4-1 | few | 17
CAWRSGGGDTQYF | TGTGCCTGGAGGAGCGGGGGTGGAGATACGCAGTATTTT | TRBD2 | TRBJ2-3 | TRBV30 | - | 13
CATSREYKAFF | TGTGCCACCAGCAGAGAATACAAAGCTTTCTTT | - | TRBJ1-1 | TRBV15 | - | 11
CASSMGTKARSPLHF | TGTGCCAGTAGTATGGGAACAAAGGCCCGATCACCCCTCCACTTT | - | TRBJ1-6 | TRBV19 | - | 15